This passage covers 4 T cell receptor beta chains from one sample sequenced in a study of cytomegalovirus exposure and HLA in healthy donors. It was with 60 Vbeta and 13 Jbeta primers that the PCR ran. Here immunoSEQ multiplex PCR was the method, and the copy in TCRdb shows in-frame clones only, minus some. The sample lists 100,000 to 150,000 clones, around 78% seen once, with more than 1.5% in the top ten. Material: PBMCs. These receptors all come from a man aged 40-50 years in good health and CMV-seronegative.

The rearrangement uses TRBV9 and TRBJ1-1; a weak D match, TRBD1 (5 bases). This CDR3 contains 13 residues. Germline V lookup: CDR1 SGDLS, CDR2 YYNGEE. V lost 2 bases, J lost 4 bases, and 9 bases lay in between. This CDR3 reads CASSVRGATEAFF. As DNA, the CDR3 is TGTGCCAGCAGCGTCCGCGGGGCCACTGAAGCTTTCTTT.

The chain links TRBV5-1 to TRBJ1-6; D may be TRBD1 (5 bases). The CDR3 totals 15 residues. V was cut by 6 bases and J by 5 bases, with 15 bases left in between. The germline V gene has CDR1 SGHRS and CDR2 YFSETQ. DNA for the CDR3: TGCGCCAGCACGGACATCAGTGGGAATAATTCACCCCTCCACTTT. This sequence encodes CASTDISGNNSPLHF. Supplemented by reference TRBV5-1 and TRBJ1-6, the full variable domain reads KAGVTQTPRYLIKTRGQQVTLSCSPISGHRSVSWYQQTPGQGLQFLFEYFSETQRNKGNFPGRFSGRQFSNSRSEMNVSTLELGDSALYLCASTDISGNNSPLHFGNGTRLTVT.

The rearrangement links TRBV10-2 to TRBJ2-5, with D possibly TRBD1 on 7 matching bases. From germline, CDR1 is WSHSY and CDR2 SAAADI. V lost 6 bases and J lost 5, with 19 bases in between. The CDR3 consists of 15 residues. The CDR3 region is CASRAYRDSGETQYF. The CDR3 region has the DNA TGCGCCAGCAGAGCCTACCGGGACAGCGGGGAGACCCAGTACTTC.

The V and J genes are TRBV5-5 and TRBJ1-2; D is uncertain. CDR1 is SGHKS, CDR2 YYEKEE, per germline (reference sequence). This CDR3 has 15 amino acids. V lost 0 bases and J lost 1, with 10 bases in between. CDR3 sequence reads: CASSLGIQINYGYTF. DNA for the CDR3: TGTGCCAGCAGCTTGGGTATACAGATTAACTATGGCTACACCTTC.